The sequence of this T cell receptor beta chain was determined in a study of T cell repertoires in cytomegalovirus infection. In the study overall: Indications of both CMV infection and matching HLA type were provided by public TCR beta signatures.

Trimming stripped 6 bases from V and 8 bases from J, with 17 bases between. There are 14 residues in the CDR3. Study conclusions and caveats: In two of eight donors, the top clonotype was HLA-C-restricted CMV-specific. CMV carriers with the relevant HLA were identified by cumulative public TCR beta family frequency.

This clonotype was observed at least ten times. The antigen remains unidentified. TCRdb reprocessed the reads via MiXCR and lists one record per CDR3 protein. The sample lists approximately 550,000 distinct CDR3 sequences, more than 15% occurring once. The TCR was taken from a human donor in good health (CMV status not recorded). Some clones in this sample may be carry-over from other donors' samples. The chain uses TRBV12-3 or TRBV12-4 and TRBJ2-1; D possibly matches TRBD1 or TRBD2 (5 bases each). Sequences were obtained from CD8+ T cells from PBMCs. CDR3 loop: CASRGRVAYDEQFF. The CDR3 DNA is TGTGCCAGCAGGGGACGGGTTGCATACGATGAGCAGTTCTTC.